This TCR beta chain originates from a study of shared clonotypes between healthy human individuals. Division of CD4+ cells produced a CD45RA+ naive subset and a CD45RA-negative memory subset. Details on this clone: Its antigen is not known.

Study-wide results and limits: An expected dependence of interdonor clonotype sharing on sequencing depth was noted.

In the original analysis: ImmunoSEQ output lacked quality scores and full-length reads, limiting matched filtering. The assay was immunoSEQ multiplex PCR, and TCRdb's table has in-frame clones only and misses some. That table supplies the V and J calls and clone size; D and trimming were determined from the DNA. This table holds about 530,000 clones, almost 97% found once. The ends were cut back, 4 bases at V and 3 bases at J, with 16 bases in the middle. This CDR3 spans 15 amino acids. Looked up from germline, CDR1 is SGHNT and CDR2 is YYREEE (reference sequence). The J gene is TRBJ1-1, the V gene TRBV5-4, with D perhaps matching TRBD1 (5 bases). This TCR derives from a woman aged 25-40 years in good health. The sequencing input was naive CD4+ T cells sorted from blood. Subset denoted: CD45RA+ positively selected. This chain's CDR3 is CASSPPGAGYTEAFF. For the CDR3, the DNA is TGTGCCAGCAGCCCCCCCGGGGCAGGTTACACTGAAGCTTTCTTT.